The clone carrying this T cell receptor (beta chain) was counted ten times or more. The target antigen is unknown. The whole isolated RNA underwent reverse transcription, so sequencing captured expressed TCRB transcripts. For naive, central memory and regulatory T cell samples, reads averaged roughly 3.5 million. The assay was immunoSEQ multiplex PCR, and TCRdb's table has in-frame clones only and misses some. Among 130,000 or so clones listed, about a tenth were seen once. This sample was included in a study of beta chain features in type 1 diabetes. Whole-study findings and limits: Here, the possible influence of HLA type (on TCRB rearrangement) remained unresolved. For patients, the naive, central memory and Treg TCRB repertoires appeared more alike than for healthy donors.

The CDR3 is made up of 15 amino acids. Trimming pared 5 bases from V and 1 base from J, leaving 13 bases between. CDR1 and CDR2 (germline): SEHNR, FQNEAQ (reference sequence). The clonotype comes from a man aged 18-30 years in good health. The rearrangement links TRBV7-9 to TRBJ2-3; tentative D call: TRBD1 (5 bases). The sample was central memory CD4+ T cells from blood. The CDR3 sequence is CASSPWGTGTDTQYF. The CDR3 DNA reads TGTGCCAGCAGCCCCTGGGGCACGGGCACAGATACGCAGTATTTT.